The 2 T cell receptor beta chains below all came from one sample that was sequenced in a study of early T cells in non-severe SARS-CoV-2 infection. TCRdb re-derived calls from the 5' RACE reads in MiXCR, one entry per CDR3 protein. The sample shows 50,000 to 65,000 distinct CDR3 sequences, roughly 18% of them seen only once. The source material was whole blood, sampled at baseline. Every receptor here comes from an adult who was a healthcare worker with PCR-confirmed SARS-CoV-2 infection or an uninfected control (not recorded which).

Written as DNA, the CDR3 is TGTGCCAGCAGTTTATTTGGACAGGGAATCGGGGAGCTGTTTTTT. Protein product: CASSLFGQGIGELFF. The chain uses TRBV27 and TRBJ2-2; 8 bases agree with TRBD1. Germline CDR1 MNHEY, CDR2 SMNVEV (reference sequence). Losses at the gene ends were 1 base for V and 7 bases for J; bases not matched to a gene: 5. This CDR3 comprises 15 residues.

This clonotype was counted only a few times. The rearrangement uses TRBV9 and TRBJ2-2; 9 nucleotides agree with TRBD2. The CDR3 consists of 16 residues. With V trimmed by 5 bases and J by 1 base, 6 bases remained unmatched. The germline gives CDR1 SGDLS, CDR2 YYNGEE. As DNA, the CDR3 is TGTGCCAGCAGTCCCTTAGCGGGGGAGAACACCGGGGAGCTGTTTTTT. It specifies CASSPLAGENTGELFF.